The rows below give T cell receptor beta chains drawn from one sample of a study of blood T cell repertoires in COVID-19. Sequencing used immunoSEQ multiplex PCR; TCRdb keeps in-frame clones, though not all of them. Here the sample spans about 86,000 clones, about 89% being singletons. The sequenced sample consisted of PBMCs or T cells enriched from blood (not recorded which). These receptors originate from a woman aged 50 to 60 with acute COVID-19. Each CDR3 is given with its conserved first and last residue. A D gene is named only where the DNA matches it firmly. Clone size is given for some rows only: seen once, a few or many times, or a class if the clone is expanded.

J	size	D	V	CDR3	DNA
TRBJ2-4	.	.	TRBV27	CASSVDTLAKNIQYF	TGTGCCAGCAGTGTAGACACACTAGCCAAAAACATTCAGTACTTC
TRBJ1-4	.	.	TRBV27	CASSLSGNEKLFF	TGTGCCAGCAGTTTGTCAGGGAATGAAAAACTGTTTTTT
TRBJ2-5	.	TRBD1	TRBV28	CASSTPGQGELETQYF	TGTGCCAGCAGCACTCCGGGACAGGGGGAGTTAGAGACCCAGTACTTC
TRBJ2-1	few	TRBD2	TRBV19	CASRKPGGPSEQFF	TGTGCCAGTAGAAAGCCGGGAGGGCCCAGTGAGCAGTTCTTC
TRBJ2-1	.	.	TRBV7-9	CASSPRTSYNEQFF	TGTGCCAGCAGCCCCCGGACTTCCTACAATGAGCAGTTCTTC
TRBJ2-7	.	TRBD2	TRBV5-1	CASSLRLAGTLYEQYF	TGCGCCAGCAGCCTTCGACTAGCGGGAACCCTCTACGAGCAGTACTTC
TRBJ1-1	.	.	TRBV13	CASSLGQLNGNTEAFF	TGTGCCAGCAGCCTCGGACAGCTAAATGGGAACACTGAAGCTTTCTTT
TRBJ1-5	.	TRBD1	TRBV19	CASSTTGGRDQPQHF	TGTGCCAGTAGTACGACAGGGGGTAGAGATCAGCCCCAGCATTTT
TRBJ2-2	few	.	TRBV5-4	CASSLNPVNTGELFF	TGTGCCAGCAGCTTGAATCCCGTGAACACCGGGGAGCTGTTTTTT
TRBJ1-4	.	.	TRBV6-5	CASSRARGIAEKLFF	TGTGCCAGCAGTAGGGCCCGGGGGATAGCGGAAAAACTGTTTTTT
TRBJ2-1	.	.	TRBV9	CASSVGLSVSYNEQFF	TGTGCCAGCAGCGTAGGACTTAGCGTCTCCTACAATGAGCAGTTCTTC
TRBJ2-5	.	.	TRBV27	CASSPLGQQETQYF	TGTGCCAGCAGTCCACTAGGACAGCAAGAGACCCAGTACTTC
TRBJ2-7	.	.	TRBV19	CASTMPGAEQYF	TGTGCCAGTACCATGCCAGGGGCCGAGCAGTACTTC
TRBJ1-1	.	.	TRBV7-9	CASNNLEVNTEAFF	TGTGCCAGCAACAACTTAGAGGTGAACACTGAAGCTTTCTTT
TRBJ1-6	.	.	TRBV19	CASSRQASYNSPLHF	TGTGCCAGTAGTAGACAGGCCTCCTATAATTCACCCCTCCACTTT
TRBJ2-3	.	.	TRBV6-4	CASSSRLRDTQYF	TGTGCCAGCAGCTCCCGCCTCCGGGATACGCAGTATTTT
TRBJ1-2	.	TRBD1	TRBV6-5	CASSQGQPNYGYTF	TGTGCCAGCAGTCAGGGACAGCCTAACTATGGCTACACCTTC
TRBJ2-1	.	.	TRBV27	CASSQGDSYNEQFF	TGTGCCAGCAGTCAAGGGGACTCCTACAATGAGCAGTTCTTC
TRBJ2-2	.	TRBD2	TRBV5-1	CASSENPGLAFTGELFF	TGCGCCAGCAGCGAGAATCCGGGACTAGCTTTCACCGGGGAGCTGTTTTTT
TRBJ2-7	.	TRBD2	TRBV7-6	CASSFGLAGDEQYF	TGTGCCAGCAGCTTCGGCCTAGCGGGAGACGAGCAGTACTTC
TRBJ1-2	.	TRBD1	TRBV28	CASRPTGAYNGYTF	TGTGCCAGCAGGCCCACAGGGGCATATAATGGCTACACCTTC
TRBJ2-7	.	TRBD2	TRBV7-2	CASSLEAGGLYEQYF	TGTGCCAGCAGCTTAGAGGCGGGAGGGTTGTACGAGCAGTACTTC
TRBJ2-1	.	.	TRBV4-1	CASSQEVRVSEQFF	TGCGCCAGCAGCCAAGAGGTCCGAGTAAGTGAGCAGTTCTTC
TRBJ1-3	.	TRBD1	TRBV5-6	CASSLTGDSSGDTIYF	TGTGCCAGCAGCTTAACCGGGGACAGTTCGGGGGACACCATATATTTT
TRBJ2-2	.	TRBD2	TRBV9	CASSQHRLGGGAVF	TGTGCCAGCAGCCAACACCGACTGGGCGGGGGAGCTGTTTTT
TRBJ2-1	few	TRBD2	TRBV18	CASSTSGSYNEQFF	TGTGCCAGCTCCACTAGCGGCTCCTACAATGAGCAGTTCTTC
TRBJ1-1	.	.	TRBV30	CAWDSNEAFF	TGTGCCTGGGACTCAAATGAAGCTTTCTTT
TRBJ2-3	.	.	TRBV5-1	CASSPRPTDNTDTQYF	TGCGCCAGCAGCCCAAGACCCACGGACAACACAGATACGCAGTATTTT
TRBJ1-1	.	TRBD1	TRBV5-8	CASSKRRDSNEAFF	TGTGCCAGCAGCAAACGGAGGGACAGTAATGAAGCTTTCTTT
TRBJ2-3	.	TRBD2	TRBV12-5	CASGLGVTSGASTDTQYF	TGTGCTAGTGGTTTGGGGGTGACTAGCGGTGCTAGCACAGATACGCAGTATTTT
TRBJ2-7	.	.	TRBV5-4	CASSLDRGGYEQYF	TGTGCCAGCAGCTTGGACAGGGGAGGCTACGAGCAGTACTTC
TRBJ1-2	.	.	TRBV9	CASSVDFIPYGYTF	TGTGCCAGCAGCGTAGACTTCATACCCTATGGCTACACCTTC